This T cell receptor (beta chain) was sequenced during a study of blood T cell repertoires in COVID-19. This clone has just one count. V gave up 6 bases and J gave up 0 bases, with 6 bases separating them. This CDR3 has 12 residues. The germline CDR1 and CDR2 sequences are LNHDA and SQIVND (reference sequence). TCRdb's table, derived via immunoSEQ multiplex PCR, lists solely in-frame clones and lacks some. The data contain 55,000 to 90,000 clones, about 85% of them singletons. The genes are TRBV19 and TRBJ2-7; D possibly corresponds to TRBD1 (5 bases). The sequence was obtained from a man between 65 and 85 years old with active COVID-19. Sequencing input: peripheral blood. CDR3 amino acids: CASRGPSYEQYF. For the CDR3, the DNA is TGTGCCAGTAGGGGGCCCTCCTACGAGCAGTACTTC.